This T cell receptor beta chain was sequenced in a study of T-cell reconstitution after alpha-beta-depleted transplantation in children. Broader study findings: About two months after transplant, alpha-beta T cells reportedly came from several hundred expanded graft clones. At the one-year point after transplant, T-cell counts and TCRbeta diversity were found to come mostly from T cells that had been newly produced. There were some patients whose high TCRbeta diversity at day 60 came from surviving recipient T cells and thymic progenitors.

As concerns this clonotype: Its antigen is unidentified.

Molecular barcoding with unique molecular identifiers was used for the TCRbeta library. TCRdb redid the calling of the PCR reads with MiXCR, one entry per CDR3 protein. The table has about a million distinct CDR3 sequences, 25% to 35% seen once. This CDR3 comprises 14 residues. Germline-derived CDR1 and CDR2 are DFQATT and SNEGSKA (reference sequence). Trimming shortened V by 0 bases and J by 2 bases, and 8 bases separated the two germline ends. The chain uses TRBV20-1 and TRBJ1-5, with no clear D. This sample comprised PBMCs, mostly from graft donor cells, obtained 360 days after TCRalphabeta/CD19-depleted stem cell transplant. The receptor's source is a boy less than two years old who had a stem cell transplant for SCID, so the T cells may come from the graft donor. CDR3: CSARDARGNQPQHF. CDR3 DNA sequence: TGCAGTGCTAGAGATGCCCGGGGCAATCAGCCCCAGCATTTT.